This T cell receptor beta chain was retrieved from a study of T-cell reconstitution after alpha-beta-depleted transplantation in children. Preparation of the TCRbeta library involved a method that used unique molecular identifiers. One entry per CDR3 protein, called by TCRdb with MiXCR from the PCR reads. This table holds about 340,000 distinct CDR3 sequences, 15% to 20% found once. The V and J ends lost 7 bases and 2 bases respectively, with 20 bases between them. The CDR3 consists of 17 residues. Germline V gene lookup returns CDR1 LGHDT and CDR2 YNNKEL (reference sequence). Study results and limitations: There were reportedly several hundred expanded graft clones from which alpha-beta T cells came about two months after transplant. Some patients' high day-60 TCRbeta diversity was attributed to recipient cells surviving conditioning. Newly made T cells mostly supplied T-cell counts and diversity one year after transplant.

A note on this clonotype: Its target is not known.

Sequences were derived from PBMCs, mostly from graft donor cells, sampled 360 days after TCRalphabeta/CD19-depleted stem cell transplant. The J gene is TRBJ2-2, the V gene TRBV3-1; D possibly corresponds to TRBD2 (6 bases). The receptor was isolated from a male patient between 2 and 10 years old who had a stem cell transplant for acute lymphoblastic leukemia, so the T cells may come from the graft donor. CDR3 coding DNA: TGTGCCAGCAATTCCCTCTGGGGGGAACCCAACACCGGGGAGCTGTTTTTT. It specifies CASNSLWGEPNTGELFF. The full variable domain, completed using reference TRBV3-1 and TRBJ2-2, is DTAVSQTPKYLVTQMGNDKSIKCEQNLGHDTMYWYKQDSKKFLKIMFSYNNKELIINETVPNRFSPKSPDKAHLNLHINSLELGDSAVYFCASNSLWGEPNTGELFFGEGSRLTVL.